This record looks at one T cell receptor beta chain sequence and its context. Its target is unknown. CDR1 and CDR2 (germline): SGHTA, FQGNSA. There are 16 residues in the CDR3. Deletions cut 5 bases from V and 4 bases from J, with 21 bases between. This sample was taken from a study of cytomegalovirus exposure and HLA in healthy donors. Study at large: The study placed over 65% of its 398 genotyped donors in the Caucasian-associated ancestry cluster. Findings of the study overall: When analyzed later, a missense DCLRE1C variant was found to be linked to TCR beta V- and J-gene trimming.

The study ran its PCR with 60 Vbeta and 13 Jbeta primers. Produced via immunoSEQ multiplex PCR; TCRdb's table is partial and in-frame only. Among some 130,000 clones listed, approximately 78% were seen once. These donors counted as nominally healthy when sampled, but unrecorded immune exposures were likely. The source material was PBMCs. This TCR derives from a human donor in good health. The rearrangement links TRBV7-2 to TRBJ2-7; D may be TRBD2 (5 bases). This CDR3 reads CASSPPSLPQIYEQYF. The CDR3 DNA follows: TGTGCCAGCAGCCCCCCTAGCTTACCACAAATTTACGAGCAGTACTTC.